The next 14 T cell receptor beta chains were all read from a single sample in a study of technical replicates of blood from several donors. The repertoire was sequenced with immunoSEQ multiplex PCR; TCRdb's copy has only in-frame clones and lacks some. The sample includes some 77,000 clones, 85% to 95% of them seen just once. The sequenced sample was T cells isolated from PBMCs. The receptors derive from a human donor in good health.

The chain is built from TRBV7-9 and TRBJ2-5, with a weak D call TRBD2 (6 bases). The V end lost 2 bases, the J end lost 5 bases, and 15 bases lay between the germline ends. Looked up from germline, CDR1 is SEHNR and CDR2 is FQNEAQ (reference sequence). This CDR3 has 15 amino acids. The CDR3 loop reads CASSLYQRVGETQYF. DNA of the CDR3: TGTGCCAGCAGCTTATACCAGCGGGTCGGGGAGACCCAGTACTTC.

The CDR3 DNA is TGTGCCAGCAGCTTAGTAGGGGAGGGGACCGGGGAGCTGTTTTTT. This translates into CASSLVGEGTGELFF. The genes are TRBV5-4 and TRBJ2-2, with 7 bases identical to TRBD2. This CDR3 comprises 15 residues. After removal of 2 bases from V and 5 bases from J, the junction contained 6 bases not matched to a gene. Germline CDR1 and CDR2: SGHNT and YYREEE (reference sequence).

This clone appeared a few times. V gene TRBV9 combines with J gene TRBJ2-1; the match to TRBD2 covers 9 bases. CDR1 and CDR2 (germline): SGDLS, YYNGEE. The V segment lost 4 bases and the J segment 3 bases; nucleotides outside the gene matches: 5. The CDR3 loop spans 15 amino acids. This chain's CDR3 is CASSPRLADYNEQFF. The CDR3 DNA is TGTGCCAGCAGCCCTAGACTAGCGGACTACAATGAGCAGTTCTTC.

CDR3 coding DNA: TGTGCCAGCAGCCTAACTAGAATTCGGTATTTT. Amino acid sequence: CASSLTRIRYF. The chain couples TRBV28 to TRBJ2-3, with a possible D match to TRBD2 (5 bases). V was clipped by 6 bases and J by 14 bases, with 15 bases between them. CDR3 length: 11 residues. In germline, CDR1 is MDHEN, CDR2 SYDVKM.

This clone was observed a handful of times. The rearrangement joins TRBV7-9 to TRBJ2-4; D may be TRBD1 (6 bases). The CDR3 is made up of 15 amino acids. V was trimmed by 4 bases and J by 1 base, leaving 11 bases between them. Germline CDR1 reads SEHNR; CDR2 reads FQNEAQ (reference sequence). CDR3 residues: CASSSQGAAKNIQYF. The CDR3 DNA follows: TGTGCCAGCAGCTCACAGGGAGCGGCCAAAAACATTCAGTACTTC.

This chain uses TRBV6-6 with TRBJ1-1; D is possibly TRBD1 (5 bases). Germline CDR1 and CDR2: MNHNY and SVGAGI (reference sequence). V was cut by 8 bases and J by 6 bases, with 16 bases left in between. This CDR3 is 13 amino acids long. In DNA, the CDR3 is TGTGCCAGCTCCGGGGGTCCTCGAGCTGAAGCTTTCTTT. Encoded protein: CASSGGPRAEAFF.

This clone occurred a few times. The V call is TRBV30, the J call TRBJ1-5; 7 nucleotides align to TRBD1. CDR3 size: 13 residues. The germline V gene has CDR1 GTSNPN and CDR2 SVGIG (reference sequence). Trimming removed 1 base from V and 8 bases from J; junction bases left unmatched: 5. The CDR3 protein is CAWSDRGLKPQHF. In nucleotides, the CDR3 is TGTGCCTGGAGTGACAGGGGCCTAAAGCCCCAGCATTTT.

This clone occurred once. The chain has TRBV28 and TRBJ2-1, with TRBD2 as a possible D gene (6 bases). Trimming pared 5 bases from V and 6 bases from J, leaving 14 bases between. This CDR3 comprises 14 residues. Germline CDR1 and CDR2: MDHEN and SYDVKM. CDR3 amino acids: CASSGGTLPNEQFF. The DNA for the CDR3 is TGTGCCAGCAGTGGGGGGACCCTTCCCAATGAGCAGTTCTTC.

This clone has only one observation. This chain uses TRBV7-6 with TRBJ1-4, with a tentative D call TRBD1 (6 bases). The germline CDR1 and CDR2 sequences are SGHVS and FNYEAQ. Trimming cost V 1 base and J 7 bases, with 7 bases left between them. CDR3 size: 13 residues. CDR3 region: CASSLGGREKLFF. The CDR3 bases are TGTGCCAGCAGCTTAGGGGGGCGTGAAAAACTGTTTTTT.

The chain combines TRBV7-8 with TRBJ1-5, with D perhaps TRBD1 (5 bases). This CDR3 contains 14 residues. Trimming took off 5 bases at V and 4 bases at J, with 12 bases between the two ends. CDR1 and CDR2 from the germline V gene are SGHVS and FQNEAQ. The CDR3 bases are TGTGCCAGCAGCCGTGCACAGGCTAATCAGCCCCAGCATTTT. Amino acids: CASSRAQANQPQHF.

V usage is TRBV10-3 and J usage is TRBJ2-1, with TRBD2 matching 8 bases. V was clipped by 2 bases and J by 10 bases; unmatched bases: 13. CDR3 size: 16 residues. The germline V gene encodes CDR1 ENHRY and CDR2 SYGVKD. The CDR3 sequence: CAISERLGREVEEQFF. CDR3 DNA: TGTGCCATCAGTGAGAGGCTGGGGCGGGAGGTGGAGGAGCAGTTCTTC.

The V gene is TRBV6-1, the J gene TRBJ2-1; TRBD2 aligns across 9 bases. The germline CDR1 and CDR2 sequences are MNHNS and SASEGT. This CDR3 contains 14 residues. Trimming at V came to 5 bases and at J to 13 bases, leaving 12 bases not matched to a gene. The CDR3: CASSRTSADNGQFF. As DNA, the CDR3 is TGTGCCAGCAGTAGGACTAGCGCAGACAATGGCCAGTTCTTC.

The rearrangement links TRBV5-1 to TRBJ2-3; 11 nucleotides match TRBD2. The germline CDR1 and CDR2 sequences are SGHRS and YFSETQ. Trimming at V came to 1 base and at J to 10 bases, leaving 2 bases not matched to a gene. The CDR3 length is 13 residues. This chain's CDR3 is CASSLSSGRAQYF. CDR3 sequence (DNA): TGCGCCAGCAGCTTGAGTAGCGGGAGGGCGCAGTATTTT.

This rearrangement joins TRBV7-3 to TRBJ1-2, with 12 bases aligning to TRBD1. CDR3 length equals 17 residues. Germline CDR1 and CDR2: SGHTA and FQGTGA. The V segment lost 0 bases and the J segment 5 bases; nucleotides outside the gene matches: 7. The CDR3 coding sequence is TGTGCCAGCAGCTTAACCGGGACAGGGGGCGCGCATTATGGCTACACCTTC. It codes for CASSLTGTGGAHYGYTF.